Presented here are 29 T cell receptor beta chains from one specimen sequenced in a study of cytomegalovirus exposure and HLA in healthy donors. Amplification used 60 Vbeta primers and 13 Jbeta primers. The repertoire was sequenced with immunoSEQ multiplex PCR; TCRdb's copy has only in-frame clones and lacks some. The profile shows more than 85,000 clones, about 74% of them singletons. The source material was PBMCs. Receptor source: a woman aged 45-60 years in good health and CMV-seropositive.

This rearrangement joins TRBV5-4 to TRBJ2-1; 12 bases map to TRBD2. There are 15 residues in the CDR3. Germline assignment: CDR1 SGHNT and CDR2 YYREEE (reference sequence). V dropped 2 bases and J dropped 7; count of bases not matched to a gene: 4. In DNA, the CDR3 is TGTGCCAGCAGCTTACTAGCGGGAGGAGGTAATGAGCAGTTCTTC. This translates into CASSLLAGGGNEQFF.

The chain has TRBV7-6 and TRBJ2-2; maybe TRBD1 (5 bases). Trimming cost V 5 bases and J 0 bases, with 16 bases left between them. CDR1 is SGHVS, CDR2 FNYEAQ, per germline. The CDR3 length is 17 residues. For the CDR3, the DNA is TGTGCCAGCAGCCAGGACATCATGAAGGCGAACACCGGGGAGCTGTTTTTT. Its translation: CASSQDIMKANTGELFF. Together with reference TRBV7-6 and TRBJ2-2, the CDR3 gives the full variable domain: GAGVSQSPRYKVTKRGQDVALRCDPISGHVSLYWYRQALGQGPEFLTYFNYEAQQDKSGLPNDRFSAERPEGSISTLTIQRTEQRDSAMYRCASSQDIMKANTGELFFGEGSRLTVL.

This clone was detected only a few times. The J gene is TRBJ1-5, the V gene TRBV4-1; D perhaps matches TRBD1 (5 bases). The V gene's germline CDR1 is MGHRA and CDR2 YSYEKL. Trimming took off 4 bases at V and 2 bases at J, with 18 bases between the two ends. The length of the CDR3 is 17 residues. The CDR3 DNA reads TGCGCCAGCAGCCCTACTGGGGGAGGCACCGGCAATCAGCCCCAGCATTTT. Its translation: CASSPTGGGTGNQPQHF.

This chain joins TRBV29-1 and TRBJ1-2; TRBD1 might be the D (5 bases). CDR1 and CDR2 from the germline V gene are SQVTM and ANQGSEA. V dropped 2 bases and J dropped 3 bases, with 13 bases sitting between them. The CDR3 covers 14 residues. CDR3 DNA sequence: TGCAGCGTTGAATCCGGGGGTGAAGACTATGGCTACACCTTC. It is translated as CSVESGGEDYGYTF.

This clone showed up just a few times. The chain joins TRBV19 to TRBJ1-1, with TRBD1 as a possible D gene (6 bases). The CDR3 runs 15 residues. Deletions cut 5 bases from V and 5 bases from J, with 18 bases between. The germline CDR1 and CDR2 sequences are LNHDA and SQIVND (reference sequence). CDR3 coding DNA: TGTGCCAGTAGTCGGGGGGACACTCGAAGGACTGAAGCTTTCTTT. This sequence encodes CASSRGDTRRTEAFF. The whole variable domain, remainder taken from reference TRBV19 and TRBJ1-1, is DGGITQSPKYLFRKEGQNVTLSCEQNLNHDAMYWYRQDPGQGLRLIYYSQIVNDFQKGDIAEGYSVSREKKESFPLTVTSAQKNPTAFYLCASSRGDTRRTEAFFGQGTRLTVV.

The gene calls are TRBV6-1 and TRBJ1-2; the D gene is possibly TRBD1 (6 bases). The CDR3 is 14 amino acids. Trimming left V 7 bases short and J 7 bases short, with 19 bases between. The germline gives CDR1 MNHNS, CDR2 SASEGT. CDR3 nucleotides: TGTGCCAGCAACGAGGGCAGGGGAGCGAGTGGCTACACCTTC. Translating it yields CASNEGRGASGYTF.

CDR3 nucleotides: TGTGCCAGCAGTCGCCTCCGGGACAGGGGCAATCAGCCCCAGCATTTT. This encodes CASSRLRDRGNQPQHF. This rearrangement joins TRBV28 to TRBJ1-5, with 9 bases identical to TRBD1. The CDR3 consists of 16 residues. Looked up from germline, CDR1 is MDHEN and CDR2 is SYDVKM. J gave up 2 bases and V 5 bases, and 7 bases lay outside the gene matches.

The CDR3 reads CASSPGTATYEQYF. DNA for the CDR3: TGCGCCAGCAGCCCCGGGACAGCCACCTACGAGCAGTACTTC. The genes are TRBV5-1 and TRBJ2-7; 7 bases agree with TRBD1. With 4 bases clipped from V and 2 bases from J, the junction kept 6 bases outside the gene matches. The CDR3 extends over 14 amino acids. Per germline, CDR1 SGHRS and CDR2 YFSETQ.

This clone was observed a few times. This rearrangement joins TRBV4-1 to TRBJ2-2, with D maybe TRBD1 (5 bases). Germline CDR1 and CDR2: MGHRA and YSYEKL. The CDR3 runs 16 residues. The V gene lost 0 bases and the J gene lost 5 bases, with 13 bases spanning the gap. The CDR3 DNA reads TGCGCCAGCAGCCAAGATTTTGGGGCTCGAACCGGGGAGCTGTTTTTT. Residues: CASSQDFGARTGELFF.

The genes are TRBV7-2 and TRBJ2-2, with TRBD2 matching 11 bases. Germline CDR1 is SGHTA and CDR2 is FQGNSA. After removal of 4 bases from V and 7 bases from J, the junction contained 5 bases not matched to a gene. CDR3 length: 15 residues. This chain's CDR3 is CASSWTSGSHGELFF. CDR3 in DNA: TGTGCCAGCAGCTGGACTAGCGGGTCCCACGGGGAGCTGTTTTTT.

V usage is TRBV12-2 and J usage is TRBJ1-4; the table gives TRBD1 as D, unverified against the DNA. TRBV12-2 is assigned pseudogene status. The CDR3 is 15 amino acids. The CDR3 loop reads CASRLRGLSREKLFF. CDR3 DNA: TGTGCAAGTCGCTTAAGGGGGCTGAGTCGGGAAAAACTGTTTTTT.

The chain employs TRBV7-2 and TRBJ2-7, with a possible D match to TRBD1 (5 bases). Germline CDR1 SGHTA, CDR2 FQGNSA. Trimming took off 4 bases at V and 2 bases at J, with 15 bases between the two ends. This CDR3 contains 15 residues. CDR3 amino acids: CASSYVRQLTYEQYF. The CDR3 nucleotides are TGTGCCAGCAGCTACGTCCGACAGCTAACCTACGAGCAGTACTTC.

The CDR3 DNA sequence: TGTGCCAGTAACAAGCGGGGCACAGATACGCAGTATTTT. Protein: CASNKRGTDTQYF. This rearrangement joins TRBV19 to TRBJ2-3; possible D gene TRBD2, 6 bases. The CDR3 extends over 13 amino acids. Germline V gene lookup returns CDR1 LNHDA and CDR2 SQIVND (reference sequence). Trimming removed 7 bases from V and 1 base from J, with 9 bases in between.

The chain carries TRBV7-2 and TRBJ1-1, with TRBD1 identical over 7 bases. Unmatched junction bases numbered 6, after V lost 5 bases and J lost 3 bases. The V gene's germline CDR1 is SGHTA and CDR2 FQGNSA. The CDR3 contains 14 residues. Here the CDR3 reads CASSLKTGDTEAFF. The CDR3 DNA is TGTGCCAGCAGCCTTAAAACAGGGGACACTGAAGCTTTCTTT.

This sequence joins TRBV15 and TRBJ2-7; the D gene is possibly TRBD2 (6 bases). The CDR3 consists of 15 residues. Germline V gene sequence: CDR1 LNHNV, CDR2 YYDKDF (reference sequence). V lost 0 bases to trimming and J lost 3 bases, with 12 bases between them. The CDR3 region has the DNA TGTGCCACCAGCAGAGATCTTGGGGGGAACTACGAGCAGTACTTC. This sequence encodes CATSRDLGGNYEQYF.

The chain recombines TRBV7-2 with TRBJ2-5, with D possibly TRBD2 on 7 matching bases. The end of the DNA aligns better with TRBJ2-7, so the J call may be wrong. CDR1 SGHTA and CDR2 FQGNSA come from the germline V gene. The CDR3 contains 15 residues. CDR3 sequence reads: CASSLSDRGAHEQYF. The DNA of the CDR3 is TGTGCCAGCAGCTTAAGCGACCGGGGGGCCCACGAGCAGTACTTC.

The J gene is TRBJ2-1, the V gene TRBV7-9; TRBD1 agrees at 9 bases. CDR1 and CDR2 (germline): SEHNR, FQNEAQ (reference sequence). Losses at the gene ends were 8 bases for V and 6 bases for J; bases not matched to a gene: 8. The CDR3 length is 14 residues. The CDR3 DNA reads TGTGCCAGCTTAACCCAGGACAGGGGCAATGAGCAGTTCTTC. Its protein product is CASLTQDRGNEQFF.

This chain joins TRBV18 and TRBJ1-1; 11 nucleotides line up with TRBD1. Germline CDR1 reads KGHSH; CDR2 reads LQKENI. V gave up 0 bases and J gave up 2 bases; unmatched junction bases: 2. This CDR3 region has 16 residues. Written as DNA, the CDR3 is TGTGCCAGCTCACCACCGGGGACAGGGGGAAACACTGAAGCTTTCTTT. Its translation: CASSPPGTGGNTEAFF.

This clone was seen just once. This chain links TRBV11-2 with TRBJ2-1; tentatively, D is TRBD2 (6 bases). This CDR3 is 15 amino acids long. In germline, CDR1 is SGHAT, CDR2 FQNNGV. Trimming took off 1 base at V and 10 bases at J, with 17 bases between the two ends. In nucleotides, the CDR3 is TGTGCCAGCAGCTTAGGGTCCGGAGGGGCGTGGGAGCAGTTCTTC. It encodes CASSLGSGGAWEQFF.

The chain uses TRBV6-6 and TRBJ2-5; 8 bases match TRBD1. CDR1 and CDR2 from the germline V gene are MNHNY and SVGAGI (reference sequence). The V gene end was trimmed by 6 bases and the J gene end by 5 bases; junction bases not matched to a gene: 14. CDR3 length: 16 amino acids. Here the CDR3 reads CASRGTGGGVWETQYF. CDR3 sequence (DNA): TGTGCCAGCAGAGGGACAGGCGGTGGGGTATGGGAGACCCAGTACTTC.

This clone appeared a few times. The CDR3 nucleotides are TGTGCCAGCAGTTTACAGGGGGGTAATCAGCCCCAGCATTTT. Translation: CASSLQGGNQPQHF. This chain links TRBV28 with TRBJ1-5; 7 positions agree with TRBD1. The CDR3 runs 14 residues. Germline CDR1 MDHEN, CDR2 SYDVKM. V lost 2 bases, J lost 4 bases, and 2 bases stayed unmatched. Drawing the rest from reference TRBV28 and TRBJ1-5, the complete variable domain is DVKVTQSSRYLVKRTGEKVFLECVQDMDHENMFWYRQDPGLGLRLIYFSYDVKMKEKGDIPEGYSVSREKKERFSLILESASTNQTSMYLCASSLQGGNQPQHFGDGTRLSIL.

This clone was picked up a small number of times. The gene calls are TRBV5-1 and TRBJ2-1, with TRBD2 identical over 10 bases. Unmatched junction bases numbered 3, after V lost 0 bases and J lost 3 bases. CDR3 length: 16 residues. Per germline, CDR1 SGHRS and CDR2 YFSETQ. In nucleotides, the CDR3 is TGCGCCAGCAGCTTGGCCACTAGCGGGATCTACAATGAGCAGTTCTTC. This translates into CASSLATSGIYNEQFF.

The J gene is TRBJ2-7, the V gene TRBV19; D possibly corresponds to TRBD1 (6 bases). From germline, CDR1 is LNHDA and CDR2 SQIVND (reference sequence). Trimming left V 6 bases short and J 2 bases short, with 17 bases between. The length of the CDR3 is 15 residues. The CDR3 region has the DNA TGTGCCAGTAGGGAACAGGGAATCGGGCCCTACGAGCAGTACTTC. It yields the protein CASREQGIGPYEQYF.

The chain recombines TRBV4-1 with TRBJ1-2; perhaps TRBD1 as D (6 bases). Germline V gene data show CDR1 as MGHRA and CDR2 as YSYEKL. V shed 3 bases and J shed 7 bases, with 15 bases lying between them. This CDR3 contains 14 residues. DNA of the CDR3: TGCGCCAGCAGCCAGTCTTACAGGGATGGTGGCTACACCTTC. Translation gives CASSQSYRDGGYTF.

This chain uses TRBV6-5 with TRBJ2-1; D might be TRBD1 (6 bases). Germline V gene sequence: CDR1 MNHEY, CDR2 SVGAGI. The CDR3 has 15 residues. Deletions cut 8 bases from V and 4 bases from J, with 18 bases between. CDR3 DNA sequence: TGTGCCAGCTCGAGGGGGTTAGCGATGTACAATGAGCAGTTCTTC. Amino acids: CASSRGLAMYNEQFF.

Here the CDR3 reads CASSRGTGETQYF. DNA of the CDR3: TGTGCCAGCAGCCGCGGGACGGGGGAGACCCAGTACTTC. The chain employs TRBV7-2 and TRBJ2-5; tentatively, D is TRBD2 (6 bases). The CDR3 length is 13 residues. The germline gives CDR1 SGHTA, CDR2 FQGNSA. V lost 5 bases and J lost 5, with 12 bases in between.

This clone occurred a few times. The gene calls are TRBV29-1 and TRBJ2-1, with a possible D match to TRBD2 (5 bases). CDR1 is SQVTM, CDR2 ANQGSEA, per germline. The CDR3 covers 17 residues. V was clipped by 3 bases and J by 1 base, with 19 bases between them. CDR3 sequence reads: CSVDEGSGLGSYNEQFF. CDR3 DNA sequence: TGCAGCGTTGATGAGGGTTCTGGACTGGGGTCCTACAATGAGCAGTTCTTC.

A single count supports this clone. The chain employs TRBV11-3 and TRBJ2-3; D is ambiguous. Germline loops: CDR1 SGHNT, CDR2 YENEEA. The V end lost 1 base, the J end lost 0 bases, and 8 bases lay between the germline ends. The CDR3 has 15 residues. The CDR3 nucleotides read TGTGCCAGCAGCTTAGGACCGACTAGCACAGATACGCAGTATTTT. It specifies CASSLGPTSTDTQYF. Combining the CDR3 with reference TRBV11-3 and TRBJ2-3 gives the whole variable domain EAGVVQSPRYKIIEKKQPVAFWCNPISGHNTLYWYLQNLGQGPELLIRYENEEAVDDSQLPKDRFSAERLKGVDSTLKIQPAELGDSAVYLCASSLGPTSTDTQYFGPGTRLTVL.

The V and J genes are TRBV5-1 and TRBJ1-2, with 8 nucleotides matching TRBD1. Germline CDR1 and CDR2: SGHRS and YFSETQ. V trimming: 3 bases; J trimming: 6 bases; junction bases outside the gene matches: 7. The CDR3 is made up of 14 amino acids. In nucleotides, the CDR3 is TGCGCCAGCAGCTCACTGACAGGGGAGGATGGCTACACCTTC. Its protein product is CASSSLTGEDGYTF.